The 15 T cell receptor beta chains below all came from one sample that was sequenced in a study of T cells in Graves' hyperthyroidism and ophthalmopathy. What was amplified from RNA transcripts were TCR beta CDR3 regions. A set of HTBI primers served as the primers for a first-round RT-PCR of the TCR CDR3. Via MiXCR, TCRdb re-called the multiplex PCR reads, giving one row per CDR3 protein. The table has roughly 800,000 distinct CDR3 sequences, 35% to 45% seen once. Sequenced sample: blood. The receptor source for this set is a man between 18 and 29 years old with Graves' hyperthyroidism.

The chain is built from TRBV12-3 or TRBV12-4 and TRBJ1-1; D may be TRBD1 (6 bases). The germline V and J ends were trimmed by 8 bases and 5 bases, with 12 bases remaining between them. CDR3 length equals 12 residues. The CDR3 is CASGTPTTEAFF. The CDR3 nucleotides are TGTGCCAGCGGGACACCGACTACTGAAGCTTTCTTT.

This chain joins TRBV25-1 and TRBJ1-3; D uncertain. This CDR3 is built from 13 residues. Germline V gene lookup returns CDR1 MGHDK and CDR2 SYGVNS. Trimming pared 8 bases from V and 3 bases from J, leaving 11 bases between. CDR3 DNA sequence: TGTGCCAGCCGAGCTGGTCTTGGAAACACCATATATTTT. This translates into CASRAGLGNTIYF. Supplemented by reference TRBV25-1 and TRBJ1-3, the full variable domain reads EADIYQTPRYLVIGTGKKITLECSQTMGHDKMYWYQQDPGMELHLIHYSYGVNSTEKGDLSSESTVSRIRTEHFPLTLESARPSHTSQYLCASRAGLGNTIYFGEGSWLTVV.

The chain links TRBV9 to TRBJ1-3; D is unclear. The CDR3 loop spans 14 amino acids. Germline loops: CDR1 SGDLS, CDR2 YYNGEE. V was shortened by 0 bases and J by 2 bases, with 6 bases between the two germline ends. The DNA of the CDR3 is TGTGCCAGCAGCGTAGAGGCCGCTGGAAACACCATATATTTT. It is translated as CASSVEAAGNTIYF.

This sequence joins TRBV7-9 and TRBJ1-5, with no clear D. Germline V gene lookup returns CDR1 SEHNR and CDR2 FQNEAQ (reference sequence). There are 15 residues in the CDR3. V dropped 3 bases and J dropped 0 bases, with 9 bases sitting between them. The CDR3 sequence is CASSLNGYSNQPQHF. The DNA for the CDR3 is TGTGCCAGCAGCTTGAACGGCTATAGCAATCAGCCCCAGCATTTT.

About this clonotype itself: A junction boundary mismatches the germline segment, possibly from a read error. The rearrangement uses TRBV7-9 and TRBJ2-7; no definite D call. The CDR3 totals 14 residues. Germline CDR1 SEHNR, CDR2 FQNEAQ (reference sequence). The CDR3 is CASSQARNQPQQYF. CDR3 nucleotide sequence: TGCGCCAGCAGCCAAGCTAGAAATCAGCCCCAGCAGTACTTC.

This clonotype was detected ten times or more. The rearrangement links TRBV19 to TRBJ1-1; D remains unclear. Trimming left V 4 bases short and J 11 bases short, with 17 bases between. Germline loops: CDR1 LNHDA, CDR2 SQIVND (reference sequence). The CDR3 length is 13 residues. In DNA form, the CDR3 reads TGTGCCAGTAGTACCCCCAATCTGAGTATGGCTTTCTTT. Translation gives CASSTPNLSMAFF.

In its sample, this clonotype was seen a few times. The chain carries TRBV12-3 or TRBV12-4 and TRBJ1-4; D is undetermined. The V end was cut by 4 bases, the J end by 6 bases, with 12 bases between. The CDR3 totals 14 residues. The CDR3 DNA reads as TGTGCCAGCAGTTCCGGCTCCTTGGATGAAAAACTGTTTTTT. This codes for CASSSGSLDEKLFF.

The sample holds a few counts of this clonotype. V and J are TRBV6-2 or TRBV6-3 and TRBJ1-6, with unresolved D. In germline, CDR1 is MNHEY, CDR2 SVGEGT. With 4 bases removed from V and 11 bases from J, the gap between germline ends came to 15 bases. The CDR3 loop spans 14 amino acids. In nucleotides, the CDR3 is TGTGCCAGCAGTTCAGTGAGGTCGTGGGCACCCCTCCACTTT. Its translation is CASSSVRSWAPLHF.

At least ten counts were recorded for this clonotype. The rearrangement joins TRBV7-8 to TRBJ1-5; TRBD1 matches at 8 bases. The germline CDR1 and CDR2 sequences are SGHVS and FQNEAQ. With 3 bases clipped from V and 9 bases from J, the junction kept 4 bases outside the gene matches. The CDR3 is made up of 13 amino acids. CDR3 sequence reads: CASSLTGASPQHF. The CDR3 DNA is TGTGCCAGCAGCTTGACAGGGGCGTCGCCCCAGCATTTT.

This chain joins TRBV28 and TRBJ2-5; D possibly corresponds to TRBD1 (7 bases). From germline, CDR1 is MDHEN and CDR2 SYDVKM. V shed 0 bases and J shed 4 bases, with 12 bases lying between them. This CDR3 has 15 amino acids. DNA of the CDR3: TGTGCCAGCAGTTTATGGCGGAGGGGGCGAGAGACCCAGTACTTC. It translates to CASSLWRRGRETQYF.

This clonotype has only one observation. Here the CDR3 reads CASSQGAATEAFF. Written as DNA, the CDR3 is TGCGCCAGCAGCCAAGGGGCGGCCACTGAAGCTTTCTTT. The chain is built from TRBV4-1 and TRBJ1-1, with unresolved D. The CDR3 length is 13 residues. Looked up from germline, CDR1 is MGHRA and CDR2 is YSYEKL. The V end lost 1 base, the J end lost 4 bases, and 7 bases lay between the germline ends.

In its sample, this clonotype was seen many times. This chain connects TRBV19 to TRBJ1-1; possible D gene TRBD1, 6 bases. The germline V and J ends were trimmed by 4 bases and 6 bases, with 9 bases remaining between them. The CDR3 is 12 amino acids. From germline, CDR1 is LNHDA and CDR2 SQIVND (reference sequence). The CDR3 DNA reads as TGTGCCAGTAGTACAACAGGGCCTGAAGCTTTCTTT. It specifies CASSTTGPEAFF. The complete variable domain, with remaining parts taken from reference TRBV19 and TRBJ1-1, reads DGGITQSPKYLFRKEGQNVTLSCEQNLNHDAMYWYRQDPGQGLRLIYYSQIVNDFQKGDIAEGYSVSREKKESFPLTVTSAQKNPTAFYLCASSTTGPEAFFGQGTRLTVV.

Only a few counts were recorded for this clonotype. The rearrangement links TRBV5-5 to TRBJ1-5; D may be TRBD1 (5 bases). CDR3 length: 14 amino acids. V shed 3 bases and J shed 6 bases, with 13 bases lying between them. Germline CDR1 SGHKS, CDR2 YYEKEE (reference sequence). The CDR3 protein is CASSSQGGFQPQHF. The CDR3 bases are TGTGCCAGCAGCTCCCAGGGAGGTTTTCAGCCCCAGCATTTT. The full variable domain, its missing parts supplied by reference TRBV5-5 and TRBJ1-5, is DAGVTQSPTHLIKTRGQQVTLRCSPISGHKSVSWYQQVLGQGPQFIFQYYEKEERGRGNFPDRFSARQFPNYSSELNVNALLLGDSALYLCASSSQGGFQPQHFGDGTRLSIL.

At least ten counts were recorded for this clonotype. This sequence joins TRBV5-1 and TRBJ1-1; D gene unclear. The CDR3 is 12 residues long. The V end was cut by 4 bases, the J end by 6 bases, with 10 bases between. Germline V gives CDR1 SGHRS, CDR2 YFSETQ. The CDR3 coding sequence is TGCGCCAGCAGCCCGCCTGGGGCTGAAGCTTTCTTT. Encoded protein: CASSPPGAEAFF.

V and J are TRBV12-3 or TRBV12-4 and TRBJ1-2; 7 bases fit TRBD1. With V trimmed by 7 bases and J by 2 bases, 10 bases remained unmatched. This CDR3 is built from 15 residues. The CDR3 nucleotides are TGTGCCAGCACGCTTGTTCCGACAGGGAACTATGGCTACACCTTC. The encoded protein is CASTLVPTGNYGYTF.